This T cell receptor beta chain was recovered during a study of blood T cell repertoires in COVID-19. The sample holds many counts of this clone. Germline V CDR1 and CDR2: SNHLY, FYNNEI. Trimming took 6 bases from V and 2 from J, leaving 5 bases between them. CDR3 length: 12 residues. Sequencing used immunoSEQ multiplex PCR; TCRdb keeps in-frame clones, though not all of them. The top ten hold over 15% of the sample, which has approximately 130,000 clones, about four fifths seen once. The TCR originated in a man aged 30-40 years who had recovered from COVID-19. The chain uses TRBV2 and TRBJ1-3; D ambiguous. The material sequenced was PBMCs or T cells enriched from blood (not recorded which). The CDR3 region is CASRSPGNTIYF. CDR3 DNA sequence: TGTGCCAGCAGGAGCCCTGGAAACACCATATATTTT.